Each of the 26 T cell receptor beta chains below was sequenced from the same sample in a study of blood T cell repertoires in COVID-19. The repertoire was sequenced with immunoSEQ multiplex PCR; TCRdb's copy has only in-frame clones and lacks some. The sample has some 290,000 clones; roughly 87% are singletons. Sequencing input: peripheral blood. These receptors were collected from a woman aged 50 to 60 who had recovered from COVID-19.

The chain is built from TRBV5-4 and TRBJ2-7; TRBD1 matches at 11 bases. Germline V lookup: CDR1 SGHNT, CDR2 YYREEE (reference sequence). The V and J ends lost 0 bases and 5 bases, in that order; junction bases with no gene match: 4. CDR3 size: 15 residues. CDR3 region: CASSLGGQGGHEQYF. The CDR3 DNA is TGTGCCAGCAGCTTGGGGGGACAGGGGGGACACGAGCAGTACTTC.

The sample holds a few counts of this clone. V gene TRBV4-3 combines with J gene TRBJ2-7, with 9 bases aligning to TRBD1. Trimming took 3 bases from V and 3 from J; bases not matched to a gene: 15. The CDR3 runs to 18 residues. Germline-derived CDR1 and CDR2 are LGHNA and YSLEER. The chain's CDR3 is CASSHTPPGQGPYYEQYF. CDR3 coding DNA: TGCGCCAGCAGCCATACCCCCCCGGGACAGGGCCCATACTACGAGCAGTACTTC.

The CDR3, as DNA: TGTGCCAGCAGTGAAGCGCTTCTTGGAGGACTTAATGAAAAACTGTTTTTT. Translated: CASSEALLGGLNEKLFF. This chain uses TRBV2 with TRBJ1-4; D is undetermined. This CDR3 spans 17 amino acids. Germline lookup yields CDR1 SNHLY and CDR2 FYNNEI. V lost 0 bases, J lost 4 bases, and 15 bases lay in between.

The V and J genes are TRBV7-8 and TRBJ1-3; D is unresolved. The CDR3 has 14 residues. Germline lookup yields CDR1 SGHVS and CDR2 FQNEAQ. Trimming shortened V by 3 bases and J by 8 bases, and 14 bases separated the two germline ends. DNA for the CDR3: TGTGCCAGCAGCTTTGGGCAGTTCATGGACACCATATATTTT. The encoded protein is CASSFGQFMDTIYF.

This chain joins TRBV7-9 and TRBJ1-2; D perhaps matches TRBD1 (5 bases). This CDR3 contains 17 residues. Between the trimmed V and J ends, which lost 3 bases and 0 bases, there was a span of 17 bases. Germline assignment: CDR1 SEHNR and CDR2 FQNEAQ (reference sequence). The CDR3 sequence: CASSFGRGDSTNYGYTF. The CDR3 bases are TGTGCCAGCAGCTTTGGGCGGGGTGACAGCACTAACTATGGCTACACCTTC.

The chain is built from TRBV14 and TRBJ2-2, with TRBD2 identical over 11 bases. With V trimmed by 4 bases and J by 6 bases, 7 bases remained unmatched. This CDR3 contains 16 residues. Germline CDR1 is SGHDN and CDR2 is FVKESK. CDR3 loop: CASSLSGGAIPGELFF. Here the CDR3 DNA reads TGTGCCAGCAGCCTTAGCGGGGGGGCAATCCCCGGGGAGCTGTTTTTT.

This clone occurred a few times. CDR3 loop: CASSSRGLGSPLHF. The CDR3 DNA reads as TGTGCCAGCAGCTCCAGGGGGCTCGGATCACCCCTCCACTTT. The V call is TRBV5-8, the J call TRBJ1-6; 8 bases are a match to TRBD1. Trimming took 3 bases from V and 10 from J; bases not matched to a gene: 6. Germline V lookup: CDR1 SGHTS, CDR2 YDEGEE. This CDR3 is built from 14 residues.

The chain couples TRBV27 to TRBJ2-1, with D perhaps matching TRBD1 (6 bases). CDR3 length equals 15 residues. V was pared by 4 bases and J by 2 bases, with 12 bases between. Looked up from germline, CDR1 is MNHEY and CDR2 is SMNVEV (reference sequence). The CDR3 coding sequence is TGTGCCAGCAGTTCTTACAGGGACCCCTACAATGAGCAGTTCTTC. Protein product: CASSSYRDPYNEQFF.

This clone appeared a single time. This chain connects TRBV7-9 to TRBJ1-1, with 7 bases that match TRBD1. CDR1 is SEHNR, CDR2 FQNEAQ, per germline (reference sequence). The CDR3 contains 14 residues. Trimming removed 5 bases from V and 6 bases from J; junction bases left unmatched: 9. CDR3 loop: CASSAQGGEAEAFF. The CDR3 DNA reads TGTGCCAGCAGCGCTCAGGGGGGAGAGGCTGAAGCTTTCTTT.

The chain links TRBV15 to TRBJ2-2, with D unclear. The CDR3 consists of 14 residues. CDR1 LNHNV and CDR2 YYDKDF come from the germline V gene (reference sequence). V lost 5 bases and J lost 6, with 13 bases in between. The CDR3 region has the DNA TGTGCCACCAGCGTGACAATTATGGCCGGGGAGCTGTTTTTT. Protein product: CATSVTIMAGELFF.

This sequence joins TRBV30 and TRBJ1-1, with 7 bases matching TRBD1. Trimming removed 6 bases from V and 10 bases from J; junction bases left unmatched: 8. Germline CDR1 and CDR2: GTSNPN and SVGIG (reference sequence). The CDR3 length is 11 residues. CDR3 in amino acids: CACVHGTAAFF. Here the CDR3 DNA reads TGTGCCTGCGTCCACGGGACAGCAGCTTTCTTT.

This clone was detected ten times or more. CDR3 nucleotide sequence: TGTGCCAGCAGAGACTCGGCGCGATATGAAGCTTTCTTT. It is translated as CASRDSARYEAFF. The chain links TRBV11-1 to TRBJ1-1; D not resolved. V was cut by 6 bases and J by 7 bases, with 15 bases left in between. The CDR3 loop spans 13 amino acids. Germline lookup yields CDR1 SGHAT and CDR2 FQDESV (reference sequence).

The chain recombines TRBV27 with TRBJ1-1; TRBD1 agrees at 10 bases. V shed 6 bases and J 3 bases; nucleotides not matched to a gene: 10. Germline assignment: CDR1 MNHEY and CDR2 SMNVEV (reference sequence). This CDR3 is built from 16 residues. CDR3 in DNA: TGTGCCAGCAGCCCCTCCGACAGGGGGCCCGACACTGAAGCTTTCTTT. Residues: CASSPSDRGPDTEAFF.

This chain connects TRBV30 to TRBJ2-7, with unresolved D. This CDR3 comprises 12 residues. CDR1 is GTSNPN, CDR2 SVGIG, per germline (reference sequence). Trimming stripped 0 bases from V and 7 bases from J, with 10 bases between. CDR3 residues: CAWSVGLGEQYF. The DNA of the CDR3 is TGTGCCTGGAGTGTGGGTCTCGGGGAGCAGTACTTC.

J is TRBJ2-7 and V is TRBV27; 9 bases agree with TRBD1. V lost 1 base and J lost 1; bases outside the gene matches: 5. The CDR3 length is 16 residues. Germline V gene sequence: CDR1 MNHEY, CDR2 SMNVEV (reference sequence). CDR3 DNA: TGTGCCAGCAGTTTATATGGGACAGGGAGATCCTACGAGCAGTACTTC. This translates into CASSLYGTGRSYEQYF.

V is TRBV7-2 and J is TRBJ1-2; D not certain. The V end lost 2 bases, the J end lost 7 bases, and 14 bases lay between the germline ends. The CDR3 is 14 amino acids. In germline, CDR1 is SGHTA, CDR2 FQGNSA. In DNA, the CDR3 is TGTGCCAGCAGCTTATTCAATACACCCAGTGGCTACACCTTC. It yields the protein CASSLFNTPSGYTF.

This clone was counted between two and nine times. The rearrangement links TRBV10-3 to TRBJ2-1, with TRBD2 matching over 9 bases. Germline CDR1 and CDR2: ENHRY and SYGVKD. This CDR3 is 16 amino acids long. V lost 4 bases and J lost 10; bases outside the gene matches: 14. This chain's CDR3 is CAISGPASGVVGEQFF. Here the CDR3 DNA reads TGTGCCATCAGTGGACCCGCTAGCGGGGTGGTGGGCGAGCAGTTCTTC.

The chain employs TRBV25-1 and TRBJ1-3; no firm D call. CDR3 size: 13 residues. Germline values: CDR1 MGHDK, CDR2 SYGVNS. V shed 7 bases and J shed 3 bases, with 10 bases lying between them. CDR3 region: CASKTRYGNTIYF. The CDR3 DNA is TGTGCCAGCAAAACTCGCTATGGAAACACCATATATTTT. The complete variable domain, with remaining parts taken from reference TRBV25-1 and TRBJ1-3, reads EADIYQTPRYLVIGTGKKITLECSQTMGHDKMYWYQQDPGMELHLIHYSYGVNSTEKGDLSSESTVSRIRTEHFPLTLESARPSHTSQYLCASKTRYGNTIYFGEGSWLTVV.

V usage is TRBV13 and J usage is TRBJ2-7, with 12 bases identical to TRBD2. J gave up 2 bases and V 5 bases, and 10 bases lay outside the gene matches. From germline, CDR1 is PRHDT and CDR2 FYEKMQ (reference sequence). The CDR3 has 17 amino acids. DNA for the CDR3: TGTGCCAGCAGCCCTTATAGATGGACTAGCGGGACCTACGAGCAGTACTTC. Translating it yields CASSPYRWTSGTYEQYF. The full variable domain, completed using reference TRBV13 and TRBJ2-7, is AAGVIQSPRHLIKEKRETATLKCYPIPRHDTVYWYQQGPGQDPQFLISFYEKMQSDKGSIPDRFSAQQFSDYHSELNMSSLELGDSALYFCASSPYRWTSGTYEQYFGPGTRLTVT.

The gene calls are TRBV27 and TRBJ1-5; 9 bases are a match to TRBD1. Germline values: CDR1 MNHEY, CDR2 SMNVEV (reference sequence). The CDR3 is 15 amino acids. Unmatched junction bases numbered 8, after V lost 5 bases and J lost 6 bases. CDR3 sequence (DNA): TGTGCCAGCAGTACCGGGACAGGGTTGGGTCAGCCCCAGCATTTT. Protein product: CASSTGTGLGQPQHF.

V gene TRBV18 combines with J gene TRBJ1-4; D is undetermined. The germline gives CDR1 KGHSH, CDR2 LQKENI. The length of the CDR3 is 17 residues. Trimming cost V 2 bases and J 0 bases, with 13 bases left between them. The CDR3 loop reads CASSPSPQSSTNEKLFF. In nucleotides, the CDR3 is TGTGCCAGCTCACCATCTCCTCAGTCGTCAACTAATGAAAAACTGTTTTTT.

This clone was observed a single time. V usage is TRBV5-1 and J usage is TRBJ1-2, with D perhaps matching TRBD1 (5 bases). From germline, CDR1 is SGHRS and CDR2 YFSETQ. V was shortened by 2 bases and J by 4 bases, with 15 bases between the two germline ends. This CDR3 has 15 residues. CDR3 residues: CASSFSAGRGYGYTF. The CDR3 DNA reads as TGCGCCAGCAGCTTCTCCGCAGGGCGGGGCTATGGCTACACCTTC.

The chain uses TRBV11-2 and TRBJ2-3; TRBD1 matches 7 bases. This CDR3 spans 16 amino acids. The germline V gene encodes CDR1 SGHAT and CDR2 FQNNGV. J was trimmed by 5 bases and V by 2 bases; bases with no gene match: 10. The CDR3 sequence is CASSLSSDRVRDTQYF. CDR3 sequence (DNA): TGTGCCAGCAGCTTATCCTCTGACAGGGTGAGAGATACGCAGTATTTT.

This clone was observed a few times. The chain couples TRBV5-4 to TRBJ2-1; 9 bases are shared with TRBD2. The CDR3 length is 16 residues. Germline V gene lookup returns CDR1 SGHNT and CDR2 YYREEE (reference sequence). Unmatched junction bases numbered 9, after V lost 3 bases and J lost 5 bases. CDR3 DNA: TGTGCCAGCAGCTGGGAGTGGCGGGAGGGCAACAATGAGCAGTTCTTC. Encoded protein: CASSWEWREGNNEQFF. The full variable domain, in which reference TRBV5-4 and TRBJ2-1 provide the parts outside the CDR3, is ETGVTQSPTHLIKTRGQQVTLRCSSQSGHNTVSWYQQALGQGPQFIFQYYREEENGRGNFPPRFSGLQFPNYSSELNVNALELDDSALYLCASSWEWREGNNEQFFGPGTRLTVL.

The rearrangement uses TRBV24-1 and TRBJ2-3, with a tentative D call TRBD2 (5 bases). Germline V gene lookup returns CDR1 KGHDR and CDR2 SFDVKD. Trimming shortened V by 4 bases and J by 2 bases, and 6 bases separated the two germline ends. The CDR3 is 13 residues long. DNA for the CDR3: TGTGCCACCAGTGAGGACTTCACAGATACGCAGTATTTT. It is translated as CATSEDFTDTQYF.

The count of this clone is one. The chain couples TRBV2 to TRBJ1-2; D is possibly TRBD1 (6 bases). Trimming pared 7 bases from V and 8 bases from J, leaving 17 bases between. Germline V lookup: CDR1 SNHLY, CDR2 FYNNEI. The CDR3 is 13 residues long. This CDR3 is CASIQTGSSGYTF. The DNA of the CDR3 is TGTGCCAGCATCCAGACAGGATCGAGCGGCTACACCTTC.